This TCR beta chain was sequenced in a study of persistence of HIV-infected CD4 T cells. Looking at the study overall: A median of 8 years of suppressive ART preceded sampling.

V was clipped by 5 bases and J by 2 bases; unmatched bases: 13. The germline CDR1 and CDR2 sequences are SGHNT and YENEEA. CDR3 length: 17 residues. The immunoSEQ assay was version 4, run in survey mode. Here immunoSEQ multiplex PCR was the method, and the copy in TCRdb shows in-frame clones only, minus some. The repertoire holds 50,000 or so clones, with more than 60% as singletons. About this clone: Its antigen is unknown.

Stimulation used around 10 ug/mL lysate from CMV-infected fibroblasts. Sorted nonresponding memory CD4+ T cells were CD40L-negative, CD69-negative, CD45RO-high. This sample comprised CD4+ T cells sorted from PBMCs after roughly 20-hour stimulation, obtained from a patient who received antiretroviral therapy. The chain combines TRBV11-3 with TRBJ2-7; 9 bases map to TRBD1. The receptor was isolated from an adult man with HIV who was CMV-seropositive. The CDR3 DNA is TGTGCCAGCAGCCCAACCTCCGGGACAGGGTTCCCCTACGAGCAGTACTTC. Amino acid sequence: CASSPTSGTGFPYEQYF.